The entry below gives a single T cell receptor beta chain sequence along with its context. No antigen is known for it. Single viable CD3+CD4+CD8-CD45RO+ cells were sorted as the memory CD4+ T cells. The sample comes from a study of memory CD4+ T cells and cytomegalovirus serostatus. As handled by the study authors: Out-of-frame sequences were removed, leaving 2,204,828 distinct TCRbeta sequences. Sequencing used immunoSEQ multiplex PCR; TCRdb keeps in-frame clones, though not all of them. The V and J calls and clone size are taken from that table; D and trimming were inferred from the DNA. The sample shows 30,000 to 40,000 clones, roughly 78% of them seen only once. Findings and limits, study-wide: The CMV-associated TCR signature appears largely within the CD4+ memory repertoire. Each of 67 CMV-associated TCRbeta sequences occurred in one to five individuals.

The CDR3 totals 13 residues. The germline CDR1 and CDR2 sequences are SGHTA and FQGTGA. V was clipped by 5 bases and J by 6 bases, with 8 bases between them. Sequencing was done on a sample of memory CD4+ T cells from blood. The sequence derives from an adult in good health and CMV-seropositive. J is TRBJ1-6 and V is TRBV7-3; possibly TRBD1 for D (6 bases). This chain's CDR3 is CASSRGSNSPLHF. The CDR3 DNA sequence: TGTGCCAGCAGCAGGGGGTCTAATTCACCCCTCCACTTT.